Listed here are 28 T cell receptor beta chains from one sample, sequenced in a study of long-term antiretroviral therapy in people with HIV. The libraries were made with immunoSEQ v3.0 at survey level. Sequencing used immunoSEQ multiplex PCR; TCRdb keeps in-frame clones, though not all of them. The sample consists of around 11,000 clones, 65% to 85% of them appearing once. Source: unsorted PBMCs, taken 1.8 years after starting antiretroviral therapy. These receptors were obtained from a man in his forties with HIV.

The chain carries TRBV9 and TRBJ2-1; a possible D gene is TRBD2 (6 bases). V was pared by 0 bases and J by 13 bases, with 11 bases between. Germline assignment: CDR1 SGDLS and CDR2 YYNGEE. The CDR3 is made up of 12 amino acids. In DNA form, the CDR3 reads TGTGCCAGCAGCGTAGATCCGGGAGTTCAGTTCTTC. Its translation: CASSVDPGVQFF.

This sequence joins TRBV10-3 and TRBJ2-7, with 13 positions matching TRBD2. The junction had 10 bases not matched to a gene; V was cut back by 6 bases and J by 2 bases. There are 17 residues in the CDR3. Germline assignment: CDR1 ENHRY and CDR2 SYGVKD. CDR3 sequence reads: CAIRAGTSGTAAYEQYF. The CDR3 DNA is TGTGCCATCAGGGCCGGGACTAGCGGGACCGCGGCCTACGAGCAGTACTTC.

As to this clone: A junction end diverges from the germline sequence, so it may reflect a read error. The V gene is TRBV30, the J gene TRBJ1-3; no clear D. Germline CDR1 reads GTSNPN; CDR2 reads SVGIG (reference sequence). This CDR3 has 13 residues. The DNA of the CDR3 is TGTGCCTGGGGTGTATCGGTTGGAAACACCATATATTTT. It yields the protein CAWGVSVGNTIYF. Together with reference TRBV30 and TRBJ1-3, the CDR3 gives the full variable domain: SQTIHQWPATLVQPVGSPLSLECTVEGTSNPNLYWYRQAAGRGLQLLFYSVGIGQISSEVPQNLSASRPQDRQFILSSKKLLLSDSGFYLCAWGVSVGNTIYFGEGSWLTVV.

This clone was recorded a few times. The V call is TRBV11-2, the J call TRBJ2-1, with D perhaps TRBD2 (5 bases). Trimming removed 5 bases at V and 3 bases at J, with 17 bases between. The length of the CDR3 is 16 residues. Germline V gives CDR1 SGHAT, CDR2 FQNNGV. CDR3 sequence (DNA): TGTGCCAGCAGCCCCCCCATGGCGGGCGACTACAATGAGCAGTTCTTC. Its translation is CASSPPMAGDYNEQFF.

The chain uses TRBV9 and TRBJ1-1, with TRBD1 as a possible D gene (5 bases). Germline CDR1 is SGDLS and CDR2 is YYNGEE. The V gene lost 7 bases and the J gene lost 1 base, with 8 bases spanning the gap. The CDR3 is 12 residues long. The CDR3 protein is CASADRNTEAFF. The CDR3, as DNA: TGTGCCAGCGCTGACAGGAACACTGAAGCTTTCTTT.

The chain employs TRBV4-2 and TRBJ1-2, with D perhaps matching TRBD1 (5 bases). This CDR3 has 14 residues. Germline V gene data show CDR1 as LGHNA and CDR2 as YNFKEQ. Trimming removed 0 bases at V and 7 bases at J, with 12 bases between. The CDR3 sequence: CASSQDQGRRGYTF. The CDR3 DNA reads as TGTGCCAGCAGCCAAGACCAGGGAAGACGTGGCTACACCTTC.

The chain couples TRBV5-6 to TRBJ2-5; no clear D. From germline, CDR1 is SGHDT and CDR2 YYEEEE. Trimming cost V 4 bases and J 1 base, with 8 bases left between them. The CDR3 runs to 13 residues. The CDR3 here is CASSGIFQETQYF. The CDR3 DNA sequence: TGTGCCAGCAGCGGGATTTTCCAAGAGACCCAGTACTTC.

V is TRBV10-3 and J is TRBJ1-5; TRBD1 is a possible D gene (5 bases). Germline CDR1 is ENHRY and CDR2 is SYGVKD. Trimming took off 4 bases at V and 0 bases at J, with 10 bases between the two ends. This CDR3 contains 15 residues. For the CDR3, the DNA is TGTGCCATCAGTGGGGGCGAATATAGCAATCAGCCCCAGCATTTT. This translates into CAISGGEYSNQPQHF.

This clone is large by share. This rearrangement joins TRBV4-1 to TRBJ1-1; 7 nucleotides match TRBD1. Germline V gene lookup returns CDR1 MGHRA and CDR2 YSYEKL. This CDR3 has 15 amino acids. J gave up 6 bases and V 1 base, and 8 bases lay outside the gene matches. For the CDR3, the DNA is TGCGCCAGCAGCCAAGGACAGGGAGACACTTCTGAAGCTTTCTTT. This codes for CASSQGQGDTSEAFF.

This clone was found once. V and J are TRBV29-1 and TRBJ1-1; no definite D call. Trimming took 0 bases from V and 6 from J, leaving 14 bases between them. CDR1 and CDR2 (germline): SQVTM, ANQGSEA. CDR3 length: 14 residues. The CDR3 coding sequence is TGCAGCGTTGAAGATTGGGCGAAGGGAGCTGAAGCTTTCTTT. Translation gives CSVEDWAKGAEAFF. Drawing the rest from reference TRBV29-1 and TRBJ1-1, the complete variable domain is SAVISQKPSRDICQRGTSLTIQCQVDSQVTMMFWYRQQPGQSLTLIATANQGSEATYESGFVIDKFPISRPNLTFSTLTVSNMSPEDSSIYLCSVEDWAKGAEAFFGQGTRLTVV.

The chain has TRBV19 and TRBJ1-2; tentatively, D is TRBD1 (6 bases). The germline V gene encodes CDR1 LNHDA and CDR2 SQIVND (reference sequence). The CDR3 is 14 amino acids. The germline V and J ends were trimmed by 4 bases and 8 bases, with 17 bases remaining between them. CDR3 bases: TGTGCCAGTAGTAGAAGGAGTCGCCAGGGGGGCTACACCTTC. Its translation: CASSRRSRQGGYTF.

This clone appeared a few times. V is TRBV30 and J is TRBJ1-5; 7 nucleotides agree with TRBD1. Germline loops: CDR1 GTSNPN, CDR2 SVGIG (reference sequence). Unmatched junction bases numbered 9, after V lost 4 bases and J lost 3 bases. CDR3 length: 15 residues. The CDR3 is CAWTEGQMNNQPQHF. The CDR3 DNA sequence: TGTGCCTGGACCGAGGGACAGATGAACAATCAGCCCCAGCATTTT.

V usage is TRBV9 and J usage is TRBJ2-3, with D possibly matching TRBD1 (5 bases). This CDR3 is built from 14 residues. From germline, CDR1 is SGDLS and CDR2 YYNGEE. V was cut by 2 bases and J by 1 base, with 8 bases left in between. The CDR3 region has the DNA TGTGCCAGCAGCGTCCTACAGGGCACAGATACGCAGTATTTT. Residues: CASSVLQGTDTQYF. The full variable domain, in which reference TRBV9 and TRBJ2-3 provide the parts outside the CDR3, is DSGVTQTPKHLITATGQRVTLRCSPRSGDLSVYWYQQSLDQGLQFLIQYYNGEERAKGNILERFSAQQFPDLHSELNLSSLELGDSALYFCASSVLQGTDTQYFGPGTRLTVL.

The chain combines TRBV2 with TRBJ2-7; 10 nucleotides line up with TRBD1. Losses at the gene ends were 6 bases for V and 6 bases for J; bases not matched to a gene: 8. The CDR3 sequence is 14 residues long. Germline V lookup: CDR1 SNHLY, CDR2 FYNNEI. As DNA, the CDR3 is TGTGCCAGCAGCGCCGGGACAGGGGATTTCGAGCAGTACTTC. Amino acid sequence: CASSAGTGDFEQYF.

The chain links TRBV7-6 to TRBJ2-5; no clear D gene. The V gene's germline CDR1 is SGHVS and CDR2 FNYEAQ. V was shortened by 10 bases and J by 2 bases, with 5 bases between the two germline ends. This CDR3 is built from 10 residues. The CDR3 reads CATGQETQYF. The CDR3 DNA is TGTGCCACCGGGCAAGAGACCCAGTACTTC.

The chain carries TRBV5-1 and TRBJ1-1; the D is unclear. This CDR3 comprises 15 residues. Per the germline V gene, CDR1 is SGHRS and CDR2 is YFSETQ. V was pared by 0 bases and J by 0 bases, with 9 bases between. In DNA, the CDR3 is TGCGCCAGCAGCTTGGGCGGACTTTTGAACACTGAAGCTTTCTTT. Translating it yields CASSLGGLLNTEAFF.

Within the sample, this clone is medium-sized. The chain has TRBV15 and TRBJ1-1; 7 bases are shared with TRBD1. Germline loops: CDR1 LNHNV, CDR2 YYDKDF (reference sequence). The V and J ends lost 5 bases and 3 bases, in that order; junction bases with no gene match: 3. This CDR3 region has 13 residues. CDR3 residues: CATSAGTDTEAFF. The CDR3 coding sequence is TGTGCCACCAGCGCCGGGACAGACACTGAAGCTTTCTTT.

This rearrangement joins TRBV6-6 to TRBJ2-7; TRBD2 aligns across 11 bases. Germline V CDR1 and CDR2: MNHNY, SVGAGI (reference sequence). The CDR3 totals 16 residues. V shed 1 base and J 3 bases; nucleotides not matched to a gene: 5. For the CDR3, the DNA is TGTGCCAGCAGTTACTTAATTACTAGCGGGAGCTACGAGCAGTACTTC. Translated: CASSYLITSGSYEQYF.

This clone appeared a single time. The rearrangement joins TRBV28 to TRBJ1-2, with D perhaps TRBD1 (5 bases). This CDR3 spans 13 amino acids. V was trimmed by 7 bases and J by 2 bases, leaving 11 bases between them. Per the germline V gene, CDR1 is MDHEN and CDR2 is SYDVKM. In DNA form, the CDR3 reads TGTGCCAGCAACCGGAGACAGAACTATGGCTACACCTTC. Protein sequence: CASNRRQNYGYTF.

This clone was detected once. The CDR3 loop reads CASSLTPTTGAGELFF. For the CDR3, the DNA is TGCGCCAGCAGCTTAACGCCCACAACGGGAGCCGGGGAGCTGTTTTTT. V usage is TRBV5-1 and J usage is TRBJ2-2, with D possibly TRBD2 on 6 matching bases. The CDR3 sequence is 16 residues long. The germline gives CDR1 SGHRS, CDR2 YFSETQ. Trimming removed 2 bases at V and 6 bases at J, with 17 bases between.

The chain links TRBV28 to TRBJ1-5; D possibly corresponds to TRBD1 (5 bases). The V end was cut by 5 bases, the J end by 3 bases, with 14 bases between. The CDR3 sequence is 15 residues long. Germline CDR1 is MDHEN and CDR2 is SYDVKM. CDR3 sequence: CASSPLRQLNQPQHF. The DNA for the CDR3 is TGTGCCAGCAGTCCCTTAAGACAGCTCAATCAGCCCCAGCATTTT.

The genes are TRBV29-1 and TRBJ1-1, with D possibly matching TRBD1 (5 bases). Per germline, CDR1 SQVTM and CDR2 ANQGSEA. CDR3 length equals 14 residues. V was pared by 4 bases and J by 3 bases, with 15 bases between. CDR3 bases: TGCAGCGTTGGGCTTGGACAATCCTACACTGAAGCTTTCTTT. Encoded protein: CSVGLGQSYTEAFF.

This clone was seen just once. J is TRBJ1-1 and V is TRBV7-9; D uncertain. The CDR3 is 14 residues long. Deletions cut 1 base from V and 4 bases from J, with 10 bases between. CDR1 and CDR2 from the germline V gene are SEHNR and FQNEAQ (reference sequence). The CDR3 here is CASSLVQFGTEAFF. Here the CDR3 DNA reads TGTGCCAGCAGCTTAGTGCAGTTTGGCACTGAAGCTTTCTTT.

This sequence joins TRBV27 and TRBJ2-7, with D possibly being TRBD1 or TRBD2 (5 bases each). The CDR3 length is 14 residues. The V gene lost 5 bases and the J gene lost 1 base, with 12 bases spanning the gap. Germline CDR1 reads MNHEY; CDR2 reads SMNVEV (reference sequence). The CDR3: CASSPTWGSYEQYF. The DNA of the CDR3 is TGTGCCAGCAGTCCCACCTGGGGGTCCTACGAGCAGTACTTC.

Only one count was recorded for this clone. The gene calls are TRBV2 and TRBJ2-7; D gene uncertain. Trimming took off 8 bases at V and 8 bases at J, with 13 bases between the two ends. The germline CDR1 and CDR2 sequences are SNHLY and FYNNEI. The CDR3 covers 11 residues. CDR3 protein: CASRQGKKQYF. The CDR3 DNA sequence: TGTGCCAGCCGCCAAGGGAAAAAGCAGTACTTC.

DNA for the CDR3: TGCGCCAGCAGCTCCAACACCAATTTAGGTGACAATGAGCAGTTCTTC. This encodes CASSSNTNLGDNEQFF. V usage is TRBV5-1 and J usage is TRBJ2-1, with D hard to call. The CDR3 totals 16 residues. Per germline, CDR1 SGHRS and CDR2 YFSETQ. V was trimmed by 3 bases and J by 5 bases, leaving 18 bases between them.

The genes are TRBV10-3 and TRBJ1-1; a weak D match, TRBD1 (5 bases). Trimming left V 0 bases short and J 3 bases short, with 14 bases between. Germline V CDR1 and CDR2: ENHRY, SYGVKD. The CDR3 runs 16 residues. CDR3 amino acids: CAISESIRGKDTEAFF. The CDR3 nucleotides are TGTGCCATCAGTGAGTCGATTCGGGGGAAGGACACTGAAGCTTTCTTT.

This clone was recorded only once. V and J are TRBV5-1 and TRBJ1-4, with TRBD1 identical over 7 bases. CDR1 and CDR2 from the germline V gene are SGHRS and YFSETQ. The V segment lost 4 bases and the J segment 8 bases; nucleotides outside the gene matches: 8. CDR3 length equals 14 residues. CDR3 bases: TGCGCCAGCAGCCCCTCTGGGACAGCCGAAAAACTGTTTTTT. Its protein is CASSPSGTAEKLFF.